The clone carrying this T cell receptor beta chain was detected only a few times. As yet, its antigen is unknown. This record belongs to a study of T-cell memory formation after mild COVID-19. Study-wide findings and caveats: CM and EM subsets held most contracting CD4+ clones; EMRA held CD8+ ones. Contracting clones, day 15 to 85, had balanced CD4/CD8, and later expanders favored CD4+.

J was trimmed by 7 bases and V by 2 bases; bases with no gene match: 11. The CDR3 runs to 16 residues. Per germline, CDR1 MNHEY and CDR2 SVGAGI. TCR alpha and TCR beta cDNA libraries carrying sample barcodes and UMIs were produced by 5'RACE using constant-segment primers. TCRdb redid the calling of the 5' RACE reads with MiXCR, one entry per CDR3 protein. Here the sample spans approximately 560,000 distinct CDR3 sequences, around 16% being singletons. Sequencing was carried out using PBMCs or a T cell subset sorted from them (not recorded which). The chain combines TRBV6-5 with TRBJ2-1, with 7 bases that match TRBD2. The receptor was isolated from an adult woman who had mild COVID-19 (a few samples of this study predate the infection). Cell type and time point are not known. CDR3 region: CASSYPGLAEKNEQFF. In DNA form, the CDR3 reads TGTGCCAGCAGTTACCCCGGGCTAGCGGAAAAAAATGAGCAGTTCTTC.